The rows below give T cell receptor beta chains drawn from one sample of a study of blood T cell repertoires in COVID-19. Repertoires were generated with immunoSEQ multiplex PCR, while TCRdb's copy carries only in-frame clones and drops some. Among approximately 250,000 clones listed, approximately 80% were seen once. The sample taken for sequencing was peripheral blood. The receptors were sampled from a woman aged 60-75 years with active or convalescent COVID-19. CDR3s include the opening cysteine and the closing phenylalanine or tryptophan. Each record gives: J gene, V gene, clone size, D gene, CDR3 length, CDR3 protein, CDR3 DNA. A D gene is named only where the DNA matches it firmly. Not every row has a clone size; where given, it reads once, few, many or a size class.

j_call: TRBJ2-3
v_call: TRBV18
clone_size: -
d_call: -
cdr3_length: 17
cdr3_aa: CASSPQQGRGSTDTQYF
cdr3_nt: TGTGCCAGCTCACCCCAACAGGGAAGGGGTAGCACAGATACGCAGTATTTT

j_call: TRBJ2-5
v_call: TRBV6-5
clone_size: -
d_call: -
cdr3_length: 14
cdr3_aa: CASKRTSGMETQYF
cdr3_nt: TGTGCCAGCAAGAGGACTTCGGGGATGGAGACCCAGTACTTC

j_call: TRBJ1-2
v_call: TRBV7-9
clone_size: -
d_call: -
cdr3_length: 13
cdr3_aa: CASSSPGNYGYTF
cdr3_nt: TGTGCCAGCAGCAGTCCAGGCAACTATGGCTACACCTTC

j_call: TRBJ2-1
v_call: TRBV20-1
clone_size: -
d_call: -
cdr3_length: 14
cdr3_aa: CSASPRTGYNEQFF
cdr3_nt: TGCAGTGCTAGTCCTCGGACTGGATACAATGAGCAGTTCTTC

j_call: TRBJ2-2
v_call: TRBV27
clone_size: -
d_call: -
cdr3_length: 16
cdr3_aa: CASSLTRPTNTGELFF
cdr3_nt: TGTGCCAGCAGTTTAACTAGACCCACGAACACCGGGGAGCTGTTTTTT

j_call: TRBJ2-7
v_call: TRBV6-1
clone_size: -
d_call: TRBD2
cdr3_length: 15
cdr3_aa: CASSEGLAGAYEQYF
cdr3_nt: TGTGCCAGCAGTGAAGGACTAGCGGGAGCTTACGAGCAGTACTTC

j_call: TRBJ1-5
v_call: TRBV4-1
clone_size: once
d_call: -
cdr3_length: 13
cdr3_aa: CASSQENSGPQHF
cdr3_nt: TGCGCCAGCAGCCAAGAGAACTCGGGGCCCCAGCATTTT

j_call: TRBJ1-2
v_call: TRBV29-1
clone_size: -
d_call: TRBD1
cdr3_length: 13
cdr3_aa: CSVDGTGDSGYTF
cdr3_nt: TGCAGCGTTGATGGGACAGGGGATTCTGGCTACACCTTC

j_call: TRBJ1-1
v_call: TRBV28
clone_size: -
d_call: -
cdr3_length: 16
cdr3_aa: CASSSGVAPGVTEAFF
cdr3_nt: TGTGCCAGCAGTTCGGGGGTAGCCCCGGGGGTCACTGAAGCTTTCTTT

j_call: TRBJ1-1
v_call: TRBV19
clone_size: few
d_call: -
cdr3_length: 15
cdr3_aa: CASSISGLWFTEAFF
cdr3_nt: TGTGCCAGTAGTATATCAGGGTTGTGGTTCACTGAAGCTTTCTTT

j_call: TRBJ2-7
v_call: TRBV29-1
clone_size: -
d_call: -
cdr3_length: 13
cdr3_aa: CSVEDPGRNEQYF
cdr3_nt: TGCAGCGTTGAAGATCCTGGGAGGAACGAGCAGTACTTC

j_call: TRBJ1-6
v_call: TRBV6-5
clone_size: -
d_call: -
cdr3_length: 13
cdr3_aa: CASSYSTDSPLHF
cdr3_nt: TGTGCCAGCAGTTACTCGACTGATTCACCCCTCCACTTT

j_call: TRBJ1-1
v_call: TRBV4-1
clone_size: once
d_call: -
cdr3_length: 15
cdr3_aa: CASSQQDRVSTEAFF
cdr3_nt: TGCGCCAGCAGCCAACAAGATCGGGTAAGCACTGAAGCTTTCTTT

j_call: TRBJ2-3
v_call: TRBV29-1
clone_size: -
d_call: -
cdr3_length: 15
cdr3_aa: CSVDDGFGGTDTQYF
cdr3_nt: TGCAGCGTTGACGACGGGTTTGGAGGAACAGATACGCAGTATTTT